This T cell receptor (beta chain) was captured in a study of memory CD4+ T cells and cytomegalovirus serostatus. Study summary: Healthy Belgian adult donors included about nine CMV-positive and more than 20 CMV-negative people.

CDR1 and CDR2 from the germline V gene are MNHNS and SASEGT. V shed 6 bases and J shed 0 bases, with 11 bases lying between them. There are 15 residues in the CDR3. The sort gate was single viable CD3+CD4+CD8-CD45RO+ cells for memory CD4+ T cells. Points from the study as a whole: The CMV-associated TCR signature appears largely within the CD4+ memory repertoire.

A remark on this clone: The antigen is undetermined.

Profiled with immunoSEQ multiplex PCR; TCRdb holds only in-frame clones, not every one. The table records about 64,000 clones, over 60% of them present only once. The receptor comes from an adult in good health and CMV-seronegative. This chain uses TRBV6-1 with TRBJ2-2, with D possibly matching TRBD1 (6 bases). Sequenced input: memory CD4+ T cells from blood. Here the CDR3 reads CASRTGPPNTGELFF. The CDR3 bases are TGTGCCAGCAGAACAGGGCCCCCGAACACCGGGGAGCTGTTTTTT.